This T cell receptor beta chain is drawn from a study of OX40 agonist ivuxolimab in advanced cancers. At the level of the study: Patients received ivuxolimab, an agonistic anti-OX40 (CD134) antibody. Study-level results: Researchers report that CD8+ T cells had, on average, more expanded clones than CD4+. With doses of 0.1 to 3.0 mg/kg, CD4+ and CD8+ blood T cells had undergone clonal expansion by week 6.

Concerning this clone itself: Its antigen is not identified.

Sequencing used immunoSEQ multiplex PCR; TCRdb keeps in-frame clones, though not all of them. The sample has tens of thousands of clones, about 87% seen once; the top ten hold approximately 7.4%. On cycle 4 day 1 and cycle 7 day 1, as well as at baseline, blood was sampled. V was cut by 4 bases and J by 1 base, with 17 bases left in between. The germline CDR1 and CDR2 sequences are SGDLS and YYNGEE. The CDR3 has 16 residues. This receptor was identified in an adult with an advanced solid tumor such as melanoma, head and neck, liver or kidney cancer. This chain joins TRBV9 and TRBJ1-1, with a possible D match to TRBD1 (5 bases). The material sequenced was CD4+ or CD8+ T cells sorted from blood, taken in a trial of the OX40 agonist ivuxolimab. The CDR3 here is CASSKNQGLENTEAFF. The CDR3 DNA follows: TGTGCCAGCAGCAAAAATCAGGGTCTCGAGAACACTGAAGCTTTCTTT.